Below, 3 T cell receptor beta chains from the same sample are listed, as sequenced in a study of cytomegalovirus exposure and HLA in healthy donors. PCR used 60 Vbeta primers and 13 Jbeta primers. The method was immunoSEQ multiplex PCR; TCRdb's version includes in-frame clones alone and lacks a portion of them. The sample yields 200,000 to 250,000 clones, approximately 83% seen once. The sample consisted of PBMCs. These receptors all come from a woman aged 45-65 years in good health and CMV-seropositive.

J is TRBJ2-7 and V is TRBV14, with TRBD2 matching 9 bases. From germline, CDR1 is SGHDN and CDR2 FVKESK. V shed 3 bases and J 4 bases; nucleotides not matched to a gene: 7. CDR3 length: 15 amino acids. CDR3 amino acids: CASSQRGAGGYEQYF. The CDR3 DNA is TGTGCCAGCAGCCAGCGGGGAGCGGGGGGTTACGAGCAGTACTTC.

In DNA form, the CDR3 reads TGTGCCAGCACAGGGGGGTTTGGGGCCAACGTCCTGACTTTC. Translating gives CASTGGFGANVLTF. V is TRBV2 and J is TRBJ2-6; a possible D gene is TRBD1 (7 bases). This CDR3 has 14 residues. The V end was cut by 7 bases, the J end by 3 bases, with 10 bases between. The germline CDR1 and CDR2 sequences are SNHLY and FYNNEI.

This clone was observed a single time. This chain uses TRBV5-1 with TRBJ2-7, with 8 bases matching TRBD1. V lost 2 bases to trimming and J lost 6 bases; unmatched junction nucleotides: 10. The CDR3 contains 15 residues. Germline V gene data show CDR1 as SGHRS and CDR2 as YFSETQ. CDR3 coding DNA: TGCGCCAGCAGCTTAGAACTAATGACAGGGGCCGAGCAGTACTTC. Its protein is CASSLELMTGAEQYF.